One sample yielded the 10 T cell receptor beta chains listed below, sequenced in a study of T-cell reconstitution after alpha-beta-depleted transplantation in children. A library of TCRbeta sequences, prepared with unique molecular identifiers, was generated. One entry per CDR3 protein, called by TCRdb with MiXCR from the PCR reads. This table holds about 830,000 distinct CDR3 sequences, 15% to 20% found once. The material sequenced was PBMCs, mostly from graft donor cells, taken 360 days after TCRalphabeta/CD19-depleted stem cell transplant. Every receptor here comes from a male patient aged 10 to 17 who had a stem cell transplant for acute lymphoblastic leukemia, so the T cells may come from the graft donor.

The CDR3 here is CSANSGRALNTQYF. The DNA of the CDR3 is TGCAGTGCAAATAGCGGGAGGGCCCTTAATACGCAGTATTTT. The gene calls are TRBV20-1 and TRBJ2-3; 11 positions match TRBD2. Germline CDR1 reads DFQATT; CDR2 reads SNEGSKA (reference sequence). The CDR3 has 14 residues. Losses at the gene ends were 6 bases for V and 7 bases for J; bases not matched to a gene: 9.

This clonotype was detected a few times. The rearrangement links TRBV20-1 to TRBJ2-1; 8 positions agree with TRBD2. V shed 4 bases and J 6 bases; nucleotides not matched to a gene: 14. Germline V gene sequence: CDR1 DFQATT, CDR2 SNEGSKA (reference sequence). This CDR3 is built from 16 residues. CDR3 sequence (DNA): TGCAGTGCTAACTCACTTCCGGGACTAGTTGTCAATGAGCAGTTCTTC. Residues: CSANSLPGLVVNEQFF.

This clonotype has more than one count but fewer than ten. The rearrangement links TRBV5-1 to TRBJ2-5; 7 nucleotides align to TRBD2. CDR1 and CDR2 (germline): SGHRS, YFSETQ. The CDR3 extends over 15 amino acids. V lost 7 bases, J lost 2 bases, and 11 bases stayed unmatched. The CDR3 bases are TGCGCCAGCTACCCGGGGGGAGGTAGGCAAGAGACCCAGTACTTC. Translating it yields CASYPGGGRQETQYF. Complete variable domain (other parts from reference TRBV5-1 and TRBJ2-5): KAGVTQTPRYLIKTRGQQVTLSCSPISGHRSVSWYQQTPGQGLQFLFEYFSETQRNKGNFPGRFSGRQFSNSRSEMNVSTLELGDSALYLCASYPGGGRQETQYFGPGTRLLVL.

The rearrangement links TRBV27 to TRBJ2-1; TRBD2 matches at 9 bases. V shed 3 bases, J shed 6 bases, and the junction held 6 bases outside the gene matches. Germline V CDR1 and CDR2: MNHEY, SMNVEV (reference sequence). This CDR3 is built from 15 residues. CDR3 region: CASSLEREEINEQFF. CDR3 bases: TGTGCCAGCAGTTTGGAGCGGGAGGAAATCAATGAGCAGTTCTTC.

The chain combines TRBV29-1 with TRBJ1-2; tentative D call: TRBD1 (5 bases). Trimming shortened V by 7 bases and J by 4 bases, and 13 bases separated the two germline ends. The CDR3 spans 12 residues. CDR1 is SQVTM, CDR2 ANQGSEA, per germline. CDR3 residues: CSAGRQRYGYTF. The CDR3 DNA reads TGCAGCGCCGGTAGACAGCGCTATGGCTACACCTTC.

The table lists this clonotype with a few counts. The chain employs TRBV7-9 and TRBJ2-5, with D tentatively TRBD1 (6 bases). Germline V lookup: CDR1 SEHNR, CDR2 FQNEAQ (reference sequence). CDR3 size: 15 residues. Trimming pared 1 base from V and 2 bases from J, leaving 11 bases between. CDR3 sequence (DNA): TGTGCCAGCAGCTTAGAGGTTGGACAGCAAGAGACCCAGTACTTC. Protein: CASSLEVGQQETQYF.

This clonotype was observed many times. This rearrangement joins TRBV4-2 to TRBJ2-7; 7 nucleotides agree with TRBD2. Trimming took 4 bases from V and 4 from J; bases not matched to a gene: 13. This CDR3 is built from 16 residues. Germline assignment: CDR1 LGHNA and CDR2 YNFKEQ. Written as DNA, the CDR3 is TGTGCCAGCAGCCGGACGACTAGCACCGGGACTTACGAGCAGTACTTC. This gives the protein CASSRTTSTGTYEQYF.

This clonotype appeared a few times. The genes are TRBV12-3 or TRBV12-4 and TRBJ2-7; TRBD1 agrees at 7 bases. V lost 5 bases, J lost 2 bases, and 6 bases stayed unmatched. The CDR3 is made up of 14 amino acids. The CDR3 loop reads CASSRRDRAYEQYF. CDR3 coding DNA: TGTGCCAGCAGTCGTCGGGACAGAGCCTACGAGCAGTACTTC.

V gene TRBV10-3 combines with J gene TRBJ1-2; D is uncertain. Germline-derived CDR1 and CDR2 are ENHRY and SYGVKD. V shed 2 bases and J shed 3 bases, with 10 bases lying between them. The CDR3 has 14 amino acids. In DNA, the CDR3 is TGTGCCATCAGTGAGCACAGAGGCCACTATGGCTACACCTTC. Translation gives CAISEHRGHYGYTF.

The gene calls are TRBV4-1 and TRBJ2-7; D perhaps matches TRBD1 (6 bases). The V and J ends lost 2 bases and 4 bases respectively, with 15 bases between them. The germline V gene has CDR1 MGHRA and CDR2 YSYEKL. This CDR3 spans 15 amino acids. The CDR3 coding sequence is TGCGCCAGCAGCCAAATTCCGCAGGGACAATACGAGCAGTACTTC. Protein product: CASSQIPQGQYEQYF.